These 2 T cell receptor beta chains share one sample of origin, sequenced in a study of metastatic and nonmetastatic thyroid tumors. Ahead of thyroid surgery, no patient had received treatment of any kind. Via MiXCR, TCRdb re-called the PCR reads. The sample lists 33,000 or so clones; around 7% were seen once. Specimen: blood. These receptors were obtained from a female donor with papillary thyroid cancer or a benign thyroid nodule (not recorded which). Some clones in this sample may be carry-over from other donors' samples.

This clone was observed a few times. The junction departs from germline at one end; a sequencing error may be responsible. The sample carries other DNA sequences with the same CDR3. V and J are TRBV4-1 and TRBJ2-1; no firm D call. From germline, CDR1 is MGHRA and CDR2 YSYEKL. The length of the CDR3 is 17 residues. The CDR3 region has the DNA TGCGCCAGCAGCCAGAAGACTCCTAATAGCCTCTACAATGAGCAGTTCTTT. This encodes CASSQKTPNSLYNEQFF.

This clone was observed many times. A much larger clone is a single base away; this may be a read error. The same CDR3 arises from other DNA sequences in this sample as well. The chain recombines TRBV6-1 with TRBJ1-2; 8 bases agree with TRBD1. V dropped 5 bases and J dropped 14; count of bases not matched to a gene: 13. CDR3 length: 13 residues. Germline V lookup: CDR1 MNHNS, CDR2 SASEGT. This chain's CDR3 is CASSQSGTRGRTF. The CDR3 nucleotides read TGTGCCAGCAGTCAGAGCGGAACCAGGGGGCGTACCTTC.